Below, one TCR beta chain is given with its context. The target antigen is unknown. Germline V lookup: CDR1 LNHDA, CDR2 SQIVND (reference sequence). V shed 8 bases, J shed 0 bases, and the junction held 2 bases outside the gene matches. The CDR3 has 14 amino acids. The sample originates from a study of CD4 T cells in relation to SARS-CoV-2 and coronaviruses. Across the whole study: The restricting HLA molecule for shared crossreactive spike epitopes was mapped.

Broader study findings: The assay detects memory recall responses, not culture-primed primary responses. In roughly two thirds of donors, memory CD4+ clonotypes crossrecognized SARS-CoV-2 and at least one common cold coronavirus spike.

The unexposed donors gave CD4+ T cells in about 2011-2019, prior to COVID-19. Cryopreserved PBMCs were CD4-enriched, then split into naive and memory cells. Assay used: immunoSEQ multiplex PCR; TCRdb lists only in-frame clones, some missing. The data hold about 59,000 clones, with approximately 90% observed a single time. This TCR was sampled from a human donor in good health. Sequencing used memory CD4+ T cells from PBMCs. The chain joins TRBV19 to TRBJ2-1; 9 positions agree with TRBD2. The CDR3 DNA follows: TGTGCCAGTCGTAGCGGGAGCTCCTACAATGAGCAGTTCTTC. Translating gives CASRSGSSYNEQFF. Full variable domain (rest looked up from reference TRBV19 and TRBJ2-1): DGGITQSPKYLFRKEGQNVTLSCEQNLNHDAMYWYRQDPGQGLRLIYYSQIVNDFQKGDIAEGYSVSREKKESFPLTVTSAQKNPTAFYLCASRSGSSYNEQFFGPGTRLTVL.